This T cell receptor beta chain came from a study (dated by TCRdb to 2015 to 2017). For context, the study as a whole: The study tested whether tumor-infiltrating Tregs in breast cancer are recruited from blood Tregs or converted in situ from other CD4+ T cell subsets.

What the authors observed across the whole study: Rather than covering whole repertoires, validation in the larger cohort was restricted to a single TCR beta V-J rearrangement. The greatest overlap of tumor-infiltrating Treg TCR alpha and beta sequences was observed with tumor naive CD4+ T cells, followed by blood naive CD4+ T cells. In terms of TCR gene usage, tumor memory CD4+ T cells clustered together with blood and lymph node memory CD4+ cells, as well as with lymph node naive CD4+ cells.

The memory CD4+ T cell population was isolated based on a CD4+CD45RO+CD25- phenotype. Tregs, naive and memory CD4+ T cells from tumor, blood and ipsilateral draining lymph nodes of about 5 breast cancer patients underwent full-length TCR alpha and beta sequencing. Tumor tissue and lymph nodes obtained from ipsilateral axillary dissection were perfused with PBS, minced and then digested with collagenase I and hyaluronidase. Ficoll density gradient centrifugation was used to isolate mononuclear cells from either lymph nodes or 50 ml of peripheral blood. FACS confirmed that the sorted cell populations were more than 90% pure. Amplification of full-length TCR variable regions was done by 5' RACE PCR using constant-region reverse primers, and this step was followed by semi-nested PCR with Nested Universal Primer A. The ReliaPrep RNA Cell Miniprep System was used to extract total RNA, which was then reverse transcribed into 5'RACE-ready cDNA with the SMARTer RACE 5'/3' Kit. Full-length TCR alpha and beta libraries were barcoded with multiplex adaptors and sequenced on an Illumina MiSeq. Processing in the source paper ran as follows. For each of nine subset-tissue groups, sequencing data from the five patients were combined, and the groups were compared by unsupervised clustering of TCR gene usage. Repertoire similarity was calculated with the Morisita-Horn index, weighting shared sequences by their contribution to each repertoire. TCRdb trimmed public reads at Q25 via fastp, called clones via MiXCR and kept in-frame beta chains. For every CDR3 protein sequence, its rows merge into one entry that carries the most common genes and DNA. These V and J calls derive from TCRdb rather than the authors' analysis. The sample yields tens of thousands of distinct CDR3 sequences; about 22% were counted once. The biggest ten clones account for 2.5% to 3.5% of the sample.

The trim is 5 bases for V and 7 bases for J, with a gap of 16 bases between the germline ends. Measured from the cysteine to the phenylalanine, the CDR3 is 14 residues long. The read is trimmed to its CDR3 DNA, 42 bases read in frame from base 1. The germline V gene encodes CDR1 SGHRS and CDR2 YFSETQ. The table lists this clonotype with a few counts. Its cognate antigen has yet to be identified. The input lacks base qualities; no much larger clone sits a single base away. This receptor was obtained from a female donor with breast cancer. The chain couples TRBV5-1 to TRBJ2-4; TRBD2 is a possible D gene, resting on 5 matching bases. The sample consisted of memory CD4+ T cells sorted from a lymph node. The cell subset or site label, read with the paper, signifies: memory CD4+ T cells, CD4+CD45RO+CD25-. The CDR3 protein sequence reads: CASSPTPGKNIQYF. The sequenced DNA: TGCGCCAGCAGTCCGACCCCGGGGAAGAACATTCAGTACTTC.